This T cell receptor beta chain appears in the sequencing data of a study of CD8+ T cells in alopecia areata. The CDR3 runs 13 residues. Germline assignment: CDR1 PRHDT and CDR2 FYEKMQ (reference sequence). The ends were cut back, 1 base at V and 5 bases at J, with 8 bases in the middle. The study, taken as a whole, reports: Resident alphabeta T-cell populations of normal skin are likewise subject to sequencing in scalp samples. Amid tofacitinib therapy, many expanded lesional clones stayed present in scalp and blood. Since there was just one nonresponder, nobody can yet say how baseline CD8+ expansion ties to response.

cDNA reverse transcribed from extracted RNA served as the sequencing template. This table comes from immunoSEQ multiplex PCR, and its TCRdb copy is limited to in-frame clones, with some not included. The table shows roughly 100,000 clones, with 40% to 50% occurring only once. Turning to this clone: Its antigen is not identified.

Treatment described: oral pan-JAK inhibitor, 5-10 mg twice daily. The TCR comes from a human donor with alopecia areata. The sample in question was CD8+ T cells sorted from blood, obtained at week 24, from a patient treated with tofacitinib. V gene TRBV13 combines with J gene TRBJ1-1; D uncertain. The chain's CDR3 is CASSLAGVTEAFF. For the CDR3, the DNA is TGTGCCAGCAGCTTAGCCGGGGTAACTGAAGCTTTCTTT.